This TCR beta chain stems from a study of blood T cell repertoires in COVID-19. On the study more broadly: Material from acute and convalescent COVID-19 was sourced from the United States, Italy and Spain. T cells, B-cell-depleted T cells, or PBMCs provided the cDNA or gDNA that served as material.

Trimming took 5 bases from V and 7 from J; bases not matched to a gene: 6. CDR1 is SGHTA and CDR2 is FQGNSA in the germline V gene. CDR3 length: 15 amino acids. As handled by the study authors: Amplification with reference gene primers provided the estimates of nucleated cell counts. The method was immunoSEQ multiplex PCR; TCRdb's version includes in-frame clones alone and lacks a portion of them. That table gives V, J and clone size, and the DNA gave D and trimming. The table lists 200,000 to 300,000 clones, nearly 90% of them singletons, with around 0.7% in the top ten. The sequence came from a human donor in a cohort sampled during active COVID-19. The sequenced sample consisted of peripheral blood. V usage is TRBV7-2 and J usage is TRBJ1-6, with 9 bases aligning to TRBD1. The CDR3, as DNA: TGTGCCAGCAGCGTAACAGGGGGCTCAAATTCACCCCTCCACTTT. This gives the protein CASSVTGGSNSPLHF.